The subject of this entry is one T cell receptor beta chain. The CDR3 consists of 18 residues. V shed 0 bases and J shed 3 bases, with 18 bases lying between them. CDR1 MNHEY and CDR2 SMNVEV come from the germline V gene (reference sequence). The record originates from a study of T cell changes during pregnancy in multiple sclerosis. The method was immunoSEQ multiplex PCR; TCRdb's version includes in-frame clones alone and lacks a portion of them. The top ten hold less than 0.9% of the sample, which has 90,000 to 120,000 clones, roughly 90% seen once. The V and J genes are TRBV27 and TRBJ2-1, with TRBD2 as a possible D gene (6 bases). This sequence originates from a female donor in good health, enrolled as a control in a pregnancy study. The specimen was peripheral blood, collected in the third trimester of pregnancy. This CDR3 is CASSLSANAGRIYNEQFF. CDR3 nucleotide sequence: TGTGCCAGCAGTTTATCGGCCAATGCGGGGCGCATCTACAATGAGCAGTTCTTC.